One sample yielded the 9 T cell receptor beta chains listed below, sequenced in a study of blood T cell repertoires in COVID-19. Some clones are missing from TCRdb's copy, which holds only in-frame ones; the method was immunoSEQ multiplex PCR. The table shows approximately 330,000 clones, with around 85% occurring only once. The specimen was PBMCs or T cells enriched from blood (not recorded which). The receptors stem from a woman in her thirties or forties with acute COVID-19.

This clone was detected only once. V and J are TRBV10-3 and TRBJ2-1, with 14 bases fitting TRBD2. After removal of 0 bases from V and 2 bases from J, the junction contained 9 bases not matched to a gene. The CDR3 spans 20 residues. Germline CDR1 is ENHRY and CDR2 is SYGVKD. CDR3 sequence reads: CAISESSLGLAGDAYNEQFF. DNA of the CDR3: TGTGCCATCAGTGAGTCCTCCCTGGGACTAGCGGGAGACGCCTACAATGAGCAGTTCTTC.

This clone was seen just once. The CDR3 protein is CASSPDRGQPQHF. The CDR3 bases are TGTGCCAGCTCACCAGACAGGGGTCAGCCCCAGCATTTT. This chain links TRBV18 with TRBJ1-5, with TRBD1 matching over 8 bases. CDR3 length: 13 residues. J lost 6 bases, V lost 2 bases, and 0 bases had no gene match. Germline V gene data show CDR1 as KGHSH and CDR2 as LQKENI.

The rearrangement uses TRBV6-1 and TRBJ2-1; the D is unclear. CDR1 and CDR2 from the germline V gene are MNHNS and SASEGT. Trimming pared 3 bases from V and 0 bases from J, leaving 15 bases between. The CDR3 extends over 17 amino acids. CDR3 bases: TGTGCCAGCAGTGATTTAGTCGGCCGGAGCTCCTACAATGAGCAGTTCTTC. It yields the protein CASSDLVGRSSYNEQFF.

This chain connects TRBV19 to TRBJ2-2; TRBD1 is a possible D gene (6 bases). The CDR3 has 14 amino acids. The V gene's germline CDR1 is LNHDA and CDR2 SQIVND (reference sequence). V was trimmed by 9 bases and J by 1 base, leaving 12 bases between them. In nucleotides, the CDR3 is TGTGCCAGCTCCGGGACAATGAACACCGGGGAGCTGTTTTTT. Encoded protein: CASSGTMNTGELFF. Supplemented by reference TRBV19 and TRBJ2-2, the full variable domain reads DGGITQSPKYLFRKEGQNVTLSCEQNLNHDAMYWYRQDPGQGLRLIYYSQIVNDFQKGDIAEGYSVSREKKESFPLTVTSAQKNPTAFYLCASSGTMNTGELFFGEGSRLTVL.

The chain has TRBV21-1 and TRBJ2-2; the table's D call TRBD2 went unverified against the DNA. TRBV21-1 is described as a pseudogene. CDR3 length: 18 residues. The CDR3 loop is CASSILAGGEMNTGELFF. The CDR3 bases are TGTGCCAGCAGCATTCTGGCGGGAGGAGAGATGAACACCGGGGAGCTGTTTTTT.

The rearrangement links TRBV6-1 to TRBJ2-7; no clear D gene. Germline V CDR1 and CDR2: MNHNS, SASEGT. V was trimmed by 3 bases and J by 8 bases, leaving 8 bases between them. The CDR3 runs to 11 residues. CDR3 in amino acids: CASSDIAKQYF. Here the CDR3 DNA reads TGTGCCAGCAGTGACATAGCTAAGCAGTACTTC.

The chain recombines TRBV10-2 with TRBJ2-2; perhaps TRBD2 as D (6 bases). The germline V and J ends were trimmed by 1 base and 7 bases, with 10 bases remaining between them. CDR3 length equals 14 residues. Germline V gene sequence: CDR1 WSHSY, CDR2 SAAADI. CDR3 bases: TGCGCCAGCAGTGAGTTACTAGCAGTCGGGGAGCTGTTTTTT. It yields the protein CASSELLAVGELFF.

The gene calls are TRBV19 and TRBJ1-5; 7 bases are shared with TRBD1. The CDR3 runs 15 residues. J lost 3 bases, V lost 6 bases, and 8 bases had no gene match. Germline V gene data show CDR1 as LNHDA and CDR2 as SQIVND (reference sequence). CDR3 protein: CASRNRGSLNQPQHF. DNA for the CDR3: TGTGCCAGTAGAAACAGGGGTTCCCTCAATCAGCCCCAGCATTTT.

The gene calls are TRBV6-5 and TRBJ2-3; D perhaps matches TRBD1 (6 bases). Trimming removed 5 bases from V and 6 bases from J, with 9 bases in between. The CDR3 runs 12 residues. CDR1 MNHEY and CDR2 SVGAGI come from the germline V gene. DNA of the CDR3: TGTGCCAGCAGTACAGGGATCGATACGCAGTATTTT. It specifies CASSTGIDTQYF.